This T cell receptor beta chain was found in a study of early T cells in non-severe SARS-CoV-2 infection. Background on the study: Alpha and beta chains were unpaired, from unsorted whole-blood bulk RNA.

Individual cDNA molecules were tagged with unique molecular identifiers. TCRdb reprocessed the 5' RACE reads via MiXCR and lists one record per CDR3 protein. The sample gives fewer than 85,000 distinct CDR3 sequences, about 16% of which show up once; about 3% is in the top ten. This clonotype was counted only a few times. This TCR came from an adult who was a healthcare worker with PCR-confirmed SARS-CoV-2 infection or an uninfected control (not recorded which). Sequenced sample: whole blood.

The CDR3 DNA sequence: TGCAGTGCTAGATCCGGACCATCCCTCAGAGCCGAGCAGTACTTC. It translates to CSARSGPSLRAEQYF. The V call is TRBV20-1, the J call TRBJ2-7; D unresolved. Germline CDR1 is DFQATT and CDR2 is SNEGSKA (reference sequence). Trimming stripped 2 bases from V and 6 bases from J, with 20 bases between. This CDR3 has 15 amino acids.